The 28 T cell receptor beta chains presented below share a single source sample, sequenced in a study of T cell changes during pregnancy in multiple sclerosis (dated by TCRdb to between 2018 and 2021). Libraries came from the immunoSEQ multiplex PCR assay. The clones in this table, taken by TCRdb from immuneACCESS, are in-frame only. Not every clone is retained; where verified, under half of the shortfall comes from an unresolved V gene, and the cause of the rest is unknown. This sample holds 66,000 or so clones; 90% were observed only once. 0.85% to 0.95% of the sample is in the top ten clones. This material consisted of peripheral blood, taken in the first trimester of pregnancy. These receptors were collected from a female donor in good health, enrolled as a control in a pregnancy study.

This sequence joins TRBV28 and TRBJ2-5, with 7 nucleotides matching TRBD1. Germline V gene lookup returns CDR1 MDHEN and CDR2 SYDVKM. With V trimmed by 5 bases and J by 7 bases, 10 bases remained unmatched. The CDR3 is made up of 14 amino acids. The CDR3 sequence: CASSPRRGQLTQYF. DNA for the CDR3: TGTGCCAGCAGTCCCCGTCGGGGACAGTTGACCCAGTACTTC.

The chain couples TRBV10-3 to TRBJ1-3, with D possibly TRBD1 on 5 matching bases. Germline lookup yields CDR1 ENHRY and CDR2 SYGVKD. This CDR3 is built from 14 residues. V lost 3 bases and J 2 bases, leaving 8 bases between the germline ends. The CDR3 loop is CAISEPDTGNTIYF. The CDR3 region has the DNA TGTGCCATCAGTGAACCGGACACTGGAAACACCATATATTTT.

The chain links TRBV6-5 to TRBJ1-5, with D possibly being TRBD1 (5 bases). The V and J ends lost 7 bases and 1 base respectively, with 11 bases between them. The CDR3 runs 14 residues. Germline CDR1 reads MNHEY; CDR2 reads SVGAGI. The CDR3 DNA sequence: TGTGCCAGCAAAGGGGAGGCAAGCAATCAGCCCCAGCATTTT. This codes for CASKGEASNQPQHF.

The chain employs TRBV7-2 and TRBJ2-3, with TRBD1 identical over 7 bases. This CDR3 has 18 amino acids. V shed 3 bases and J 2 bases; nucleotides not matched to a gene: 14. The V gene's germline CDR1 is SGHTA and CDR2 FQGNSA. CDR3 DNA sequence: TGTGCCAGCAGCTTCCCGGGACAGATCGGGGCACACACAGATACGCAGTATTTT. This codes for CASSFPGQIGAHTDTQYF.

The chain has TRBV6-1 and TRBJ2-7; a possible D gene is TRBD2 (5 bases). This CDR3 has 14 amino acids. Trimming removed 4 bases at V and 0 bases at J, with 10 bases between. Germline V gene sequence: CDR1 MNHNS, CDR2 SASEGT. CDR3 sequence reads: CASSAGITSYEQYF. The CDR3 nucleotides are TGTGCCAGCAGTGCCGGGATAACCTCCTACGAGCAGTACTTC.

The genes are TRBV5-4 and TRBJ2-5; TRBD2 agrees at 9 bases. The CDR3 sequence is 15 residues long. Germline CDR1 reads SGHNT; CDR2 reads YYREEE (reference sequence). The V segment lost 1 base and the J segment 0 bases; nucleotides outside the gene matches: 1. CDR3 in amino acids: CASSLTSGYQETQYF. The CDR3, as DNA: TGTGCCAGCAGCTTGACTAGCGGGTACCAAGAGACCCAGTACTTC.

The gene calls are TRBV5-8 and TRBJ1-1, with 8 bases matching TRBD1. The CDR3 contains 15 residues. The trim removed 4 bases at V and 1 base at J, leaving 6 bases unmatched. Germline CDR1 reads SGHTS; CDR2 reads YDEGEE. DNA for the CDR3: TGTGCCAGCAGCCGAAGGACAGGGTGGAACACTGAAGCTTTCTTT. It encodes CASSRRTGWNTEAFF.

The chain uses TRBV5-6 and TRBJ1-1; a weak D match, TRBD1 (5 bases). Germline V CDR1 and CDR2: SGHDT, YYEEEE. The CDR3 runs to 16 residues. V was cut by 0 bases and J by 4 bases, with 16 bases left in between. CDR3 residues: CASSLGSAGRFTEAFF. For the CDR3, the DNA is TGTGCCAGCAGCTTGGGGAGTGCAGGGAGGTTCACTGAAGCTTTCTTT.

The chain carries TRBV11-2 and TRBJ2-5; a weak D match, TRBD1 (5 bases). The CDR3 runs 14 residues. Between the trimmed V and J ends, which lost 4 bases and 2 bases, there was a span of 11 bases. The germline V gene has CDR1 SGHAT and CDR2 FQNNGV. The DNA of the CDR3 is TGTGCCAGCAGCTCCGACAGTCCTCAAGAGACCCAGTACTTC. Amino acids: CASSSDSPQETQYF.

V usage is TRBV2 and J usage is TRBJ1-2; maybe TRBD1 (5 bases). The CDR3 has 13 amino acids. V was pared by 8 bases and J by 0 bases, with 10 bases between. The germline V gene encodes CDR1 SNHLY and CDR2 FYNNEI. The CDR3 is CASGGAPNYGYTF. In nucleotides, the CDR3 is TGTGCCAGCGGAGGGGCCCCTAACTATGGCTACACCTTC.

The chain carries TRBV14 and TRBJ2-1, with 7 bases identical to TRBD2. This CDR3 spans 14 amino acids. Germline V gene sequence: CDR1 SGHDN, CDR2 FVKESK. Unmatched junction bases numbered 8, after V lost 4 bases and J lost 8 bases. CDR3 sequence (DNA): TGTGCCAGCAGCCGCCAGGGAGGGGTCGATGAGCAGTTCTTC. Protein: CASSRQGGVDEQFF.

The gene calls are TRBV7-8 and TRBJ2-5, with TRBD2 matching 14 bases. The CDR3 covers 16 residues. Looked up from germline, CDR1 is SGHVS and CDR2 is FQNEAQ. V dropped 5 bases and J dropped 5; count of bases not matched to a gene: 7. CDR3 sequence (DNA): TGTGCCAGCAGCCTCCGGACTAGCGGGGGGTTGGAGACCCAGTACTTC. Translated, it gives CASSLRTSGGLETQYF.

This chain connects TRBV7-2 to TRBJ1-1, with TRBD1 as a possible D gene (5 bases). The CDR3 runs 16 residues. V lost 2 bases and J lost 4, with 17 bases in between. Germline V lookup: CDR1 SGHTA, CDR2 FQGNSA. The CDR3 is CASSLSAGSRGTEAFF. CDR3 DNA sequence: TGTGCCAGCAGCTTATCTGCAGGGTCGCGGGGCACTGAAGCTTTCTTT.

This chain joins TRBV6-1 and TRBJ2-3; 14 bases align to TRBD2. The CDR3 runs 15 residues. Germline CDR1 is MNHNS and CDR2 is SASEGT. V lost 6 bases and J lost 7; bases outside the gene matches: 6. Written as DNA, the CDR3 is TGTGCCAGCAGGGGACTAGCGGGGGCAGAGAATACGCAGTATTTT. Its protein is CASRGLAGAENTQYF.

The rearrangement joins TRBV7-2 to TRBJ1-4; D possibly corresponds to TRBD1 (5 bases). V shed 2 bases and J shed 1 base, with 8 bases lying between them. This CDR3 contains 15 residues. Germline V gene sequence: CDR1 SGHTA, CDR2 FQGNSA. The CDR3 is CASSLTGGTNEKLFF. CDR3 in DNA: TGTGCCAGCAGCTTAACGGGGGGAACTAATGAAAAACTGTTTTTT.

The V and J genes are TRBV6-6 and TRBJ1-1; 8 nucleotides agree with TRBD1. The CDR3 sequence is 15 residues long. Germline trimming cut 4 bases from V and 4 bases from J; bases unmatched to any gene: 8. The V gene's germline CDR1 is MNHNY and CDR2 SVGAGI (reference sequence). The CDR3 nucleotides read TGTGCCAGCAGTTCAGGACAGGGAAGTGCCACTGAAGCTTTCTTT. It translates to CASSSGQGSATEAFF.

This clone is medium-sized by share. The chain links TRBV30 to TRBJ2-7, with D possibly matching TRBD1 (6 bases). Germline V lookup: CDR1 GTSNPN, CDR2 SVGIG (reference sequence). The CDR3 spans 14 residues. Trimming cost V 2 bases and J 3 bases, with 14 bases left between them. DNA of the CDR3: TGTGCCTGGAGTCTCCAAGACAGGATCTACGAGCAGTACTTC. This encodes CAWSLQDRIYEQYF.

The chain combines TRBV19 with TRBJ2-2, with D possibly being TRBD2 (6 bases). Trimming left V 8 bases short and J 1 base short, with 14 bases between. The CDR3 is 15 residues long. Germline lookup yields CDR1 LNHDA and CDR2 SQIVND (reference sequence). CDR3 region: CASAFIGGNTGELFF. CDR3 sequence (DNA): TGTGCCAGTGCTTTTATCGGGGGGAACACCGGGGAGCTGTTTTTT.

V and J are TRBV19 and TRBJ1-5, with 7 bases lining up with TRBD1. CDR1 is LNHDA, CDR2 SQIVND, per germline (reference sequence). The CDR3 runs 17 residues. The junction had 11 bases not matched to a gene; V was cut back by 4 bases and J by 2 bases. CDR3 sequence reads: CASSKRPQGKGNQPQHF. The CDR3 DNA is TGTGCCAGTAGTAAGCGGCCACAGGGGAAAGGCAATCAGCCCCAGCATTTT. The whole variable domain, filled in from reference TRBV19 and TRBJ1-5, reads DGGITQSPKYLFRKEGQNVTLSCEQNLNHDAMYWYRQDPGQGLRLIYYSQIVNDFQKGDIAEGYSVSREKKESFPLTVTSAQKNPTAFYLCASSKRPQGKGNQPQHFGDGTRLSIL.

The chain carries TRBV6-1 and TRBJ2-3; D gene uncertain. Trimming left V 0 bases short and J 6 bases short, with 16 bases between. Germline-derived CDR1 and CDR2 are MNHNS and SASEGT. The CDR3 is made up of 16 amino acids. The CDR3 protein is CASSEAQSAVGDTQYF. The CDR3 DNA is TGTGCCAGCAGTGAAGCGCAAAGCGCCGTTGGGGATACGCAGTATTTT.

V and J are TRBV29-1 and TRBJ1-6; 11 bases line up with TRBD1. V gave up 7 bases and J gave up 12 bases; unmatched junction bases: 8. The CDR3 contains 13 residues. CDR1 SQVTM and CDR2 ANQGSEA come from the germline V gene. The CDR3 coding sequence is TGCAGCGATGGACAGGGGGCGCGAGGACCCCTCCACTTT. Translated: CSDGQGARGPLHF.

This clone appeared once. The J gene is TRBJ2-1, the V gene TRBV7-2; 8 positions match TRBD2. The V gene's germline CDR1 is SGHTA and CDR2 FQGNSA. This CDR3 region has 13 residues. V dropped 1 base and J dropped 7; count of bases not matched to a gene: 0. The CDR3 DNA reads TGTGCCAGCAGCTTAGAGCGGGGGAATGAGCAGTTCTTC. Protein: CASSLERGNEQFF.

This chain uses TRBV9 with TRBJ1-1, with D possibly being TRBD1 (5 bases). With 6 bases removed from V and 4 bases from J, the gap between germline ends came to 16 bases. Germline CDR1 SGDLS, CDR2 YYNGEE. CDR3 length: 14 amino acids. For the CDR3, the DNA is TGTGCCAGCATCCCCGCCCCAGGGTTCACTGAAGCTTTCTTT. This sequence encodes CASIPAPGFTEAFF.

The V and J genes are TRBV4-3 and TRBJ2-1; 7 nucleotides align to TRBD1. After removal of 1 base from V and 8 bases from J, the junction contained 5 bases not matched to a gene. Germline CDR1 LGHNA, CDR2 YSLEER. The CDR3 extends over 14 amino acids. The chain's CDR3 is CASSQVTGVHEQFF. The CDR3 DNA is TGCGCCAGCAGCCAAGTAACAGGGGTCCATGAGCAGTTCTTC.

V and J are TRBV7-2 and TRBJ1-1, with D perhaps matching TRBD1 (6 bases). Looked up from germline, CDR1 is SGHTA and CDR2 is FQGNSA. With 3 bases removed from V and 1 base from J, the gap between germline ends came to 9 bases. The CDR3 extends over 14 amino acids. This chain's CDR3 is CASSLMGANTEAFF. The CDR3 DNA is TGTGCCAGCAGCTTGATGGGGGCGAACACTGAAGCTTTCTTT.

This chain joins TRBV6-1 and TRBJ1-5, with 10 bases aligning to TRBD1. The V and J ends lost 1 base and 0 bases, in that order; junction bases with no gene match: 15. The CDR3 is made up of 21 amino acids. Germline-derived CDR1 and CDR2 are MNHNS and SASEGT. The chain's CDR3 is CASSEGTGTGDLLYSNQPQHF. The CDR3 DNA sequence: TGTGCCAGCAGTGAAGGAACCGGGACAGGGGATTTACTGTATAGCAATCAGCCCCAGCATTTT.

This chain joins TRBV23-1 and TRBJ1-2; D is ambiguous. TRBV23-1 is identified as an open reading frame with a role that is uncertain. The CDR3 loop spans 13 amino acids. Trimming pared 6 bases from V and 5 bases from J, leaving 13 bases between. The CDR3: CASRSPCAYGYTF. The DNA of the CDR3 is TGCGCCAGCAGATCACCTTGCGCGTATGGCTACACCTTC.

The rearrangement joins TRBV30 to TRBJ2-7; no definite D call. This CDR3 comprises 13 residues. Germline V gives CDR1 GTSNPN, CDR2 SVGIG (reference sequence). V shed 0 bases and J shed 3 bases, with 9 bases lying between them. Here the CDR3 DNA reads TGTGCCTGGAGTGTACAACAAGTCTACGAGCAGTACTTC. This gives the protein CAWSVQQVYEQYF.